What follows is one TCR beta chain and its context. The naive CD8 fraction comprised CD45RO-negative cells positively selected for CCR7 and excluded terminally differentiated effector memory CD45RA+ cells. Trimming took off 5 bases at V and 0 bases at J, with 8 bases between the two ends. CDR3 length: 13 amino acids. Germline V gives CDR1 SNHLY, CDR2 FYNNEI. Each cell subset's genomic DNA was divided evenly among several immunoSEQ plates. Only in-frame clones appear in the TCRdb table, and some are missing; sequencing was by immunoSEQ multiplex PCR. The profile shows about 650,000 clones, over 95% of them singletons. These data are taken from a study of shared clonotypes between healthy human individuals. Study at large: Three CD4 naive, three CD4 memory, two CD8 naive and one CD8 memory plate were used per donor.

The sample comprised naive CD8+ T cells sorted from blood. The chain employs TRBV2 and TRBJ2-7; D is unclear. The TCR originated in a woman aged 25 to 45 in good health. DNA for the CDR3: TGTGCCAGCAGTCAACTGACCTCCTACGAGCAGTACTTC. Its translation is CASSQLTSYEQYF.